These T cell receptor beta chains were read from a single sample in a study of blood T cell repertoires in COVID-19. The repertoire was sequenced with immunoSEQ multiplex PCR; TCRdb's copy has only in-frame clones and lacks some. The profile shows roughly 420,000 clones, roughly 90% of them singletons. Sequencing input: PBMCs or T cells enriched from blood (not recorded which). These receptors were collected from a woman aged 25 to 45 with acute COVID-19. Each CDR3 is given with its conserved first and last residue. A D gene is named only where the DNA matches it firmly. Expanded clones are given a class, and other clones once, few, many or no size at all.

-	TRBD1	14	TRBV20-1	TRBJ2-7	CSASTHGQGVEQYF	TGCAGTGCTAGTACCCACGGACAGGGGGTCGAGCAGTACTTC
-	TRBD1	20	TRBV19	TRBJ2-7	CASSIGRGTGVPGKSYEQYF	TGTGCCAGTAGTATAGGTAGAGGGACAGGGGTCCCAGGGAAATCCTACGAGCAGTACTTC
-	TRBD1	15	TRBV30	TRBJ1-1	CAWMNPQGANTEAFF	TGTGCCTGGATGAATCCACAGGGGGCGAACACTGAAGCTTTCTTT
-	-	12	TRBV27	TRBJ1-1	CASSLGRGEAFF	TGTGCCAGCAGTTTGGGGAGGGGGGAAGCTTTCTTT
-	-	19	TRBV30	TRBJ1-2	CAWTPLRGRAVPRDYGYTF	TGTGCCTGGACTCCCTTAAGGGGTAGGGCGGTACCTCGGGACTATGGCTACACCTTC
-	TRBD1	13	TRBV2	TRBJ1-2	CASTSSRDRDQTF	TGTGCCAGCACCTCGTCCCGGGACAGGGATCAGACCTTC
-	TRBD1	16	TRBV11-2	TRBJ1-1	CASSPRTGALNTEAFF	TGTGCCAGCAGCCCGCGGACAGGGGCGTTGAACACTGAAGCTTTCTTT
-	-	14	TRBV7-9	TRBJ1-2	CASSPGHPSYGYTF	TGTGCCAGCAGCCCGGGACACCCCTCCTATGGCTACACCTTC
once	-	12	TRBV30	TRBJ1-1	CAWSPGGSEAFF	TGTGCCTGGAGTCCCGGGGGGTCTGAAGCTTTCTTT
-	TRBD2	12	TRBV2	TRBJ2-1	CATKGLFNEQFF	TGTGCCACGAAGGGACTATTCAATGAGCAGTTCTTC
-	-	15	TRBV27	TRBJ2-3	CASSKGQGRTDTQYF	TGTGCCAGCAGTAAAGGTCAAGGGAGGACAGATACGCAGTATTTT
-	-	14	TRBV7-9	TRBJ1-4	CASSLGQAMEKLFF	TGTGCCAGCAGCTTAGGACAGGCGATGGAAAAACTGTTTTTT
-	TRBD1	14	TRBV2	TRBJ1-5	CASSPGQNPQPQHF	TGTGCCAGCTCTCCGGGACAGAATCCTCAGCCCCAGCATTTT
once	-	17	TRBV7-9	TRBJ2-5	CASSVRPGAGAGETQYF	TGTGCCAGCAGCGTCCGACCGGGGGCGGGGGCCGGGGAGACCCAGTACTTC
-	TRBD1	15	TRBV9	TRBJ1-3	CASSDGQGPGNTIYF	TGTGCCAGCAGCGATGGACAGGGGCCGGGAAACACCATATATTTT
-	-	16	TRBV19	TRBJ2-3	CASSIDAGTQSGTQYF	TGTGCCAGTAGTATAGACGCCGGGACTCAGTCGGGTACGCAGTATTTT
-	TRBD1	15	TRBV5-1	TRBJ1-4	CASSATGGAGEKLFF	TGCGCCAGCAGCGCCACAGGGGGCGCGGGGGAAAAACTGTTTTTT
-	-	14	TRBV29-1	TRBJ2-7	CSVEEAALGYEQYF	TGCAGCGTTGAAGAAGCGGCACTGGGGTACGAGCAGTACTTC
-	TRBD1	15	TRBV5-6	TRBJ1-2	CASSLGKGGKYGYTF	TGTGCCAGCAGCTTGGGTAAAGGGGGCAAATATGGCTACACCTTC
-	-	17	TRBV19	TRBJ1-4	CASSKDLLGSGIEKLFF	TGTGCCAGTAGTAAGGACCTCTTGGGTTCAGGGATTGAAAAACTGTTTTTT
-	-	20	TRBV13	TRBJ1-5	CASSLVRGARDKNLHQPQHF	TGTGCCAGCAGCTTAGTTCGGGGAGCAAGAGACAAGAATTTACATCAGCCCCAGCATTTT
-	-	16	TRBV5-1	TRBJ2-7	CASSVGQTLHSYEQYF	TGCGCCAGCAGCGTCGGACAGACTCTGCACTCCTACGAGCAGTACTTC
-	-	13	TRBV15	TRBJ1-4	CATSRDQGPKLFF	TGTGCCACCAGCAGAGATCAGGGCCCAAAACTGTTTTTT
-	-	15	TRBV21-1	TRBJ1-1	CASQRGQGGRTEAFF	TGTGCCAGCCAAAGGGGTCAGGGAGGGAGAACTGAAGCTTTCTTT
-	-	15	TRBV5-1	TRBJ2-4	CASSPGQLAKNIQYF	TGCGCCAGCAGCCCCGGACAGTTAGCCAAAAACATTCAGTACTTC
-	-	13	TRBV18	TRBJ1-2	CASSPAKVHGYTF	TGTGCCAGCTCACCCGCGAAAGTACATGGCTACACCTTC
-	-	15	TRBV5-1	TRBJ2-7	CASSLPRSNTAEQYF	TGCGCCAGCAGCTTGCCCCGGTCCAATACCGCCGAGCAGTACTTC
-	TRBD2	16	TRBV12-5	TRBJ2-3	CASGLPLAGGLHTQYF	TGTGCTAGTGGTTTGCCCCTAGCGGGGGGACTACATACGCAGTATTTT
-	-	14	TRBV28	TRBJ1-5	CASGWGLSNQPQHF	TGTGCCAGCGGTTGGGGCCTAAGCAATCAGCCCCAGCATTTT
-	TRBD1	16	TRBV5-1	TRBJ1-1	CASSQGQGQVNTEAFF	TGCGCCAGCAGCCAGGGACAGGGACAAGTGAACACTGAAGCTTTCTTT
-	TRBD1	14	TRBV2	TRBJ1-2	CASTPADRDYGYTF	TGTGCCAGCACCCCGGCAGACAGGGACTATGGCTACACCTTC
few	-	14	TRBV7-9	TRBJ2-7	CASSPREVSYEQYF	TGTGCCAGCAGCCCCAGGGAAGTGTCCTACGAGCAGTACTTC
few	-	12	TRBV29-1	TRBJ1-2	CSVDQADYGYTF	TGCAGCGTTGACCAGGCTGACTATGGCTACACCTTC
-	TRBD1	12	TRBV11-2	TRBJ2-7	CASSQTGVEQYF	TGTGCCAGCAGCCAGACAGGGGTCGAGCAGTACTTC
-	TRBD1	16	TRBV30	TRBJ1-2	CAWSERTGYPPDGYTF	TGTGCCTGGAGCGAACGGACAGGGTACCCACCAGATGGCTACACCTTC
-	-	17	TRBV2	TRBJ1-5	CASIEGRVGGGNQPQHF	TGTGCCAGCATCGAGGGCCGGGTAGGAGGGGGCAATCAGCCCCAGCATTTT